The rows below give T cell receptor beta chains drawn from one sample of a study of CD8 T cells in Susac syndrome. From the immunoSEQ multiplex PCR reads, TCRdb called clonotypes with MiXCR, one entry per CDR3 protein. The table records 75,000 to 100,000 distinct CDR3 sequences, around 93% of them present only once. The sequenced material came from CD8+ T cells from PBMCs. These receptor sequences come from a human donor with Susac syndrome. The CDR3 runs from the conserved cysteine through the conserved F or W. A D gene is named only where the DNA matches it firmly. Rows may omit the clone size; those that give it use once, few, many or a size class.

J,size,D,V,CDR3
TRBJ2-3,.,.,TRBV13,CASSSATDTQYF
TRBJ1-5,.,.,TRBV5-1,CASSSGGSNQPQHF
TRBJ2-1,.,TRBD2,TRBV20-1,CSARDLASGTGEQFF
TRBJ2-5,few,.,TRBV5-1,CASSFWDSQETQYF
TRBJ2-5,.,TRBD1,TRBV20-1,CSASGTDQETQYF
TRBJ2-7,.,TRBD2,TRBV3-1,CASSLSLGLASYEQYF
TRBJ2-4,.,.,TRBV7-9,CASTPRLAKNIQYF
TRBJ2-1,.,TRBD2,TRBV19,CASSIRGLAGSYNEQFF
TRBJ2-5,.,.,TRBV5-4,CASSFRQEQETQYF
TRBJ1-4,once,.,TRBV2,CASSDWSRSTNEKLFF
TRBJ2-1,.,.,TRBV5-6,CASSLENNWYNEQFF
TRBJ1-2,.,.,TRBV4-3,CASSQDMSYGYTF
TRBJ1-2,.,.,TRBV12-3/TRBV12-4,CASSPSNYGYTF
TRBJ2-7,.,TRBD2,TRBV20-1,CSARPGLAGLEDEQYF
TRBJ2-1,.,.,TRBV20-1,CSARVPPGGKYNEQFF
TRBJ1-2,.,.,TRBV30,CAWYSYQALWGYTF
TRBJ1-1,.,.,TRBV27,CASLGYTEAFF
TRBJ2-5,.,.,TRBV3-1,CASSQGRGLETQYF
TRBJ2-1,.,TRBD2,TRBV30,CASSTSGAINEQFF
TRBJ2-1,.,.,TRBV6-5,CASSSAGGILNNEQFF
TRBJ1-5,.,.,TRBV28,CASSFTGYQPQHF
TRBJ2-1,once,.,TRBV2,CASSDNEQFF
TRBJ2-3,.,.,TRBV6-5,CASSYSPTDTQYF
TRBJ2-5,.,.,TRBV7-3,CASSLAGFQETQYF
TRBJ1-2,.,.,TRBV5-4,CASAGVYGYTF
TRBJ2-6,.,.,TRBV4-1,CASSPFLGGANVLTF
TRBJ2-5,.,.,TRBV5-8,CASSLSGEETQYF
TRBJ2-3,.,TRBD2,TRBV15,CATSRGHWTSATDTQYF
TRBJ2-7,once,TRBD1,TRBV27,CASSLSGDRVAYYEQYF
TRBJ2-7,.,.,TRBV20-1,CSARERESFHEQYF
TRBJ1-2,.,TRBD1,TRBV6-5,CASSSGGDGYTF
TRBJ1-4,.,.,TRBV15,CATSRDSQGTNEKLFF
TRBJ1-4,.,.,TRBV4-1,CASSQMRPPTNEKLFF
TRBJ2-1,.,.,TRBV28,CASLPEGGEQFF
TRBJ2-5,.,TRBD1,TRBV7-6,CASSLDRVGTQYF
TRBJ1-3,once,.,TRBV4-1,CASSQGTGRGNTIYF
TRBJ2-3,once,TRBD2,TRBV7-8,CASSPEPGLSTDTQYF
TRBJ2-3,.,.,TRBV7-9,CASSYIEAQITDTQYF
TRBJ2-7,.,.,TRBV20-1,CSARDSTGARYEQYF
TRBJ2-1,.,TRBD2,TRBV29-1,CSVIRTSGPNEQFF
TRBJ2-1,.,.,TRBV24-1,CATSDRDRNSPLYNEQFF
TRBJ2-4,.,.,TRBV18,CASSPLGVKNIQYF
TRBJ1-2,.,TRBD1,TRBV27,CASEPPGQINYGYTF